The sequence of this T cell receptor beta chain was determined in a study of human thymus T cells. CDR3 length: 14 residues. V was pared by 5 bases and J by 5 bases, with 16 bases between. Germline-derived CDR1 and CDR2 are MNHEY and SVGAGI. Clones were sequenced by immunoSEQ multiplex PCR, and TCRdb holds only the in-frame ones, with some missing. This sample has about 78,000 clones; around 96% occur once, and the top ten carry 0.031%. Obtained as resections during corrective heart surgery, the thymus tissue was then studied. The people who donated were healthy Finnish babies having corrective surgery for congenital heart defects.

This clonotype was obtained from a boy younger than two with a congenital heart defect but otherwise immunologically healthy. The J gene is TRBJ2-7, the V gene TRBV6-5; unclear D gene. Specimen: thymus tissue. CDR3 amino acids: CASSARRQGHEQYF. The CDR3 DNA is TGTGCCAGCAGTGCACGGAGACAAGGCCACGAGCAGTACTTC.